This T cell receptor (beta chain) was profiled in a study of T cells after yellow fever vaccination. Study-level points and caveats: Boosting was followed by the reappearance of most primary-vaccination clones (approximately 97% CD4, about 89% CD8). Just a small share of clonotypes turned up in the CD4 compartment as well as the CD8 compartment. The secondary T-cell response peaked on day 5, not day 15, but was weaker.

There are a few counts of this clonotype. What it binds is not known. It was through 5'RACE template switching that TCR cDNA was made, with a universal primer site and UMIs added. Via MiXCR, TCRdb re-called the 5' RACE reads, giving one row per CDR3 protein. Of approximately 70,000 distinct CDR3 sequences in the sample, over 6% are singletons; the top ten hold around 37%. Sequenced material: CD8+ T cells sorted from PBMCs, taken roughly 46 days after the first yellow fever vaccination. The sequence was obtained from a man between 18 and 29 years old who received the YFV17D yellow fever vaccine.

The CDR3, as DNA: TGTGCCAGCTCACCCCTGACGGGGGGGAGCGATACGCAGTATTTT. Its translation is CASSPLTGGSDTQYF. This chain connects TRBV18 to TRBJ2-3; 8 bases match TRBD2. CDR1 KGHSH and CDR2 LQKENI come from the germline V gene. Trimming cost V 3 bases and J 6 bases; bases outside gene matches: 8. The CDR3 spans 15 residues.